A single sample gave rise to the 10 T cell receptor beta chains below, sequenced in a study of PD-1 blockade in classical Hodgkin lymphoma (dated by TCRdb to the early 2020s). The method behind the library was the immunoSEQ multiplex PCR assay. TCRdb holds this immuneACCESS table with in-frame rearrangements only. Some clones are missing; in checked studies, unresolved V genes explain under half, and the rest has no known cause. Present in this sample are around 30,000 clones, roughly 90% of which were seen just once. About 3.8% of the sample lies in the top ten. The time point label, read with the paper, signifies: newly diagnosed, previously untreated cHL patient sample. The specimen sequenced was peripheral blood mononuclear cells (PBMCs). The receptors shown here come from a human donor with classical Hodgkin lymphoma.

V and J are TRBV7-2 and TRBJ2-2, with no clear D. The germline V gene encodes CDR1 SGHTA and CDR2 FQGNSA. The ends were cut back, 1 base at V and 5 bases at J, with 5 bases in the middle. The CDR3 is made up of 13 amino acids. CDR3 sequence reads: CASSLVLTGELFF. The CDR3 nucleotides are TGTGCCAGCAGCTTAGTCTTAACCGGGGAGCTGTTTTTT.

V usage is TRBV28 and J usage is TRBJ1-2; tentative D call: TRBD1 (6 bases). Germline V gives CDR1 MDHEN, CDR2 SYDVKM. This CDR3 spans 13 amino acids. Trimming took off 8 bases at V and 2 bases at J, with 12 bases between the two ends. Written as DNA, the CDR3 is TGTGCCAGCGGGGACGGGGGCAACTATGGCTACACCTTC. Its translation is CASGDGGNYGYTF.

This chain connects TRBV7-2 to TRBJ1-4; TRBD1 is a possible D gene (5 bases). V lost 5 bases to trimming and J lost 8 bases, with 24 bases between them. The CDR3 runs to 17 residues. Germline CDR1 and CDR2: SGHTA and FQGNSA. This CDR3 is CASSRAPLGTGGEKLFF. CDR3 DNA sequence: TGTGCCAGCAGCCGGGCTCCGCTTGGCACGGGGGGAGAAAAACTGTTTTTT.

V is TRBV7-2 and J is TRBJ2-5; TRBD2 matches 7 bases. The germline gives CDR1 SGHTA, CDR2 FQGNSA. Trimming at V came to 2 bases and at J to 2 bases, leaving 5 bases not matched to a gene. There are 15 residues in the CDR3. Here the CDR3 reads CASSLQLAPQETQYF. CDR3 in DNA: TGTGCCAGCAGCTTACAACTAGCGCCTCAAGAGACCCAGTACTTC.

This rearrangement joins TRBV7-9 to TRBJ2-2; the D gene is possibly TRBD1 (6 bases). Germline-derived CDR1 and CDR2 are SEHNR and FQNEAQ (reference sequence). The CDR3 covers 17 residues. Trimming cost V 5 bases and J 2 bases, with 18 bases left between them. CDR3 in DNA: TGTGCCAGCAGCGCACCAACAGGGTCCTTTAACACCGGGGAGCTGTTTTTT. Its translation: CASSAPTGSFNTGELFF.

The chain carries TRBV7-9 and TRBJ2-5, with 7 bases identical to TRBD1. CDR1 SEHNR and CDR2 FQNEAQ come from the germline V gene (reference sequence). This CDR3 has 13 residues. V dropped 5 bases and J dropped 5; count of bases not matched to a gene: 5. CDR3 amino acids: CASSNTGVETQYF. In DNA, the CDR3 is TGTGCCAGCAGCAACACAGGGGTGGAGACCCAGTACTTC.

V is TRBV7-2 and J is TRBJ2-2, with 7 bases identical to TRBD2. Losses at the gene ends were 5 bases for V and 1 base for J; bases not matched to a gene: 10. The CDR3 has 17 residues. Germline V gives CDR1 SGHTA, CDR2 FQGNSA. The chain's CDR3 is CASSPFRAGVNTGELFF. DNA of the CDR3: TGTGCCAGCAGCCCTTTTCGCGCGGGGGTGAACACCGGGGAGCTGTTTTTT.

This chain uses TRBV25-1 with TRBJ1-5, with D uncertain. Germline V lookup: CDR1 MGHDK, CDR2 SYGVNS. Between the trimmed V and J ends, which lost 3 bases and 3 bases, there was a span of 12 bases. The CDR3 is 15 residues long. The DNA of the CDR3 is TGTGCCAGCAGTGATTCAAGCAAGCACAATCAGCCCCAGCATTTT. Its protein product is CASSDSSKHNQPQHF.

The rearrangement links TRBV19 to TRBJ2-1; the match to TRBD2 covers 8 bases. V was pared by 3 bases and J by 3 bases, with 7 bases of the junction left unmatched. Germline CDR1 LNHDA, CDR2 SQIVND (reference sequence). This CDR3 has 16 residues. The CDR3 region has the DNA TGTGCCAGTAGTATCAAACTAGCGGAGAACTACAATGAGCAGTTCTTC. It codes for CASSIKLAENYNEQFF.

V is TRBV7-2 and J is TRBJ2-3; 9 nucleotides match TRBD2. Per germline, CDR1 SGHTA and CDR2 FQGNSA. This CDR3 has 14 amino acids. J was trimmed by 5 bases and V by 3 bases; bases with no gene match: 3. The CDR3 region is CASSFLTSGDTQYF. The DNA of the CDR3 is TGTGCCAGCAGCTTCCTGACTAGCGGAGATACGCAGTATTTT.